This T cell receptor (beta chain) derives from a study of T cell responses to AZD1222 COVID-19 vaccine. Germline V CDR1 and CDR2: SGHNT, YENEEA. The CDR3 has 15 amino acids. V was shortened by 1 base and J by 6 bases, with 13 bases between the two germline ends. Sequenced by immunoSEQ multiplex PCR; TCRdb stores in-frame clones only, minus some. Counted here are 55,000 to 65,000 clones, around three quarters occurring once; the ten biggest clones make up over 3%. This specimen consisted of peripheral blood, obtained 28 days after the second AZD1222 dose. The chain employs TRBV11-3 and TRBJ2-1, with D perhaps assigned TRBD1 or TRBD2 (7 bases each). The receptor's source is an adult who received the AZD1222 COVID-19 vaccine. DNA for the CDR3: TGTGCCAGCAGCTTAGGGCAGGGGGGGCTCAATGAGCAGTTCTTC. It translates to CASSLGQGGLNEQFF.